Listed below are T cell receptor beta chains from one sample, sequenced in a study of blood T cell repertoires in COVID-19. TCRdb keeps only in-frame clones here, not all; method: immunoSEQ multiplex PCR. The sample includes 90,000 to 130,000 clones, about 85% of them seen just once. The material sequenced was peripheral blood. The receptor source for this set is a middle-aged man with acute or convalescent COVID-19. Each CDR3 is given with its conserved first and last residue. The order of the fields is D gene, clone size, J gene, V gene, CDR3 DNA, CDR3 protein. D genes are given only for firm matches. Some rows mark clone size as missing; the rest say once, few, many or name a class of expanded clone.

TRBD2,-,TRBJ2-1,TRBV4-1,TGCGCCAGCAGCCAAGATCTACTAGCGGGAGTAATGCATGAGCAGTTCTTC,CASSQDLLAGVMHEQFF
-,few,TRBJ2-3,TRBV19,TGTGCCAGTAGTATAGATATGAGGGATACGCAGTATTTT,CASSIDMRDTQYF
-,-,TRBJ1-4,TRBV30,TGTGCCTGGATGCGTGGGGGCGGGTTGCCGGAAAAACTGTTTTTT,CAWMRGGGLPEKLFF
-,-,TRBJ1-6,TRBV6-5,TGTGCCAGCAGTTACTCGAAACAGGGTGACTCACCCCTCCACTTT,CASSYSKQGDSPLHF
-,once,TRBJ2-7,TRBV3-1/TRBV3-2,TGTGCCAGCAGCCAAGCAGTTCTCCGGAGGGAGCAGTACTTC,CASSQAVLRREQYF
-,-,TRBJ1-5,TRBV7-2,TGTGCCAGCAGCTTAGGAGTTCGGGGGAGCAATCAGCCCCAGCATTTT,CASSLGVRGSNQPQHF
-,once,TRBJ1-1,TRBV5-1,TGCGCCAGCAGCTTTCAGGGGCACACTGAAGCTTTCTTT,CASSFQGHTEAFF
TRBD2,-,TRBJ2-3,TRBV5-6,TGTGCCAGCAGCAAAAGACTAGCGGGAGGGTTCACAGATACGCAGTATTTT,CASSKRLAGGFTDTQYF
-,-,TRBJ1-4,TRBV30,TGTGCCTTTCAATCCAGACATCCCACTAATGAAAAACTGTTTTTT,CAFQSRHPTNEKLFF
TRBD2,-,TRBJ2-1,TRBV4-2,TGTGCCAGCAGCCAAGATCCGGGAGGGAGAGATGAGCAGTTCTTC,CASSQDPGGRDEQFF
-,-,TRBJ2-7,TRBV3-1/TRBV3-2,TGTGCCAGCAGCCGATACAGGTCCTACGAGCAGTACTTC,CASSRYRSYEQYF
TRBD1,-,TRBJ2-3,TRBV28,TGTGCCAGCGGACTCCGCCGGGGACAGCGCACAGATACGCAGTATTTT,CASGLRRGQRTDTQYF
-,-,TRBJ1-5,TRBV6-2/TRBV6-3,TGTGCCAGCAGTTACTCGAGTACGGGACAGCCCCAGCATTTT,CASSYSSTGQPQHF
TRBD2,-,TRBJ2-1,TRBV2,TGTGCCAGCAGTGAAGCGCTTCGGGGACTAGCGGGGGGGCCGAGGGATGAGCAGTTCTTC,CASSEALRGLAGGPRDEQFF
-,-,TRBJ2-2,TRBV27,TGTGCCAGCAGTTTTGCCGGAGCCGGGACCGGGGAGCTGTTTTTT,CASSFAGAGTGELFF
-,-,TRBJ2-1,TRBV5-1,TGCGCCAGCAGCTTGGGTAGAGTACAGTTCTTC,CASSLGRVQFF
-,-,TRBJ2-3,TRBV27,TGTGCCAGCAGCCCCGGGTGGCCGGGCACAGATACGCAGTATTTT,CASSPGWPGTDTQYF
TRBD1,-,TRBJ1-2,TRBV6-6,TGTGCCAGCAGTTACTCATGGACAGGGCCTGGCTACACCTTC,CASSYSWTGPGYTF
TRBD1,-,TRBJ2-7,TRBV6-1,TGTGCCAGCAGTAAAACCGGGACAGGGGGCTACGAGCAGTACTTC,CASSKTGTGGYEQYF
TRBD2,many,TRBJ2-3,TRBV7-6,TGTGCCAGCAGCCCACTAGCGGGGGGGACTAGCACAGATACGCAGTATTTT,CASSPLAGGTSTDTQYF
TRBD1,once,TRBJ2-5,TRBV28,TGTGCCAGCAGTTTCAGCGGGACAGGGGGCGTAGGGGCCCAGTACTTC,CASSFSGTGGVGAQYF
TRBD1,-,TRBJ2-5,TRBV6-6,TGTGCCATCTCAGAACAGGGGCTGAGAGGAGAGACCCAGTACTTC,CAISEQGLRGETQYF
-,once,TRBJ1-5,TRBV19,TGTGCCAGTAGTATAGTAAGGACAGCCCTTAGCAATCAGCCCCAGCATTTT,CASSIVRTALSNQPQHF
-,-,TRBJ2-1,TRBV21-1,TGTGCCAGCAGCAAAGTAGCGGGAGCGGGAAATGAGCAGTTCTTC,CASSKVAGAGNEQFF
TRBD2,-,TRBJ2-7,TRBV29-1,TGCAGCGTTATTGCGGGAGGCTACGAGCAGTACTTC,CSVIAGGYEQYF
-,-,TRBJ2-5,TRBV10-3,TGTGCCATCAGTGAGACGCCTGGGGCGGTCCAAGAGACCCAGTACTTC,CAISETPGAVQETQYF
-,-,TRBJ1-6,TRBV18,TGTGCCAGCTCACGGGACAAATTAGGCTCACCCCTCCACTTT,CASSRDKLGSPLHF
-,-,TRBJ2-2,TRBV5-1,TGCGCCAGCAGACGGGGGGCCGGCACCGGGGAGCTGTTTTTT,CASRRGAGTGELFF
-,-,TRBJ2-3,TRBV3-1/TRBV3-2,TGTGCCAGCAGCCAAGCACTAGGGAGCACAGATACGCAGTATTTT,CASSQALGSTDTQYF
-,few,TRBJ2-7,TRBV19,TGTGCCAGTAGTCCCGGCGGGGGCCTAAGCATCTACGAGCAGTACTTC,CASSPGGGLSIYEQYF
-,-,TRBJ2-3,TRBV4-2,TGTGCCAGCAGCCGGTCCGGGACTAGCACAGATACGCAGTATTTT,CASSRSGTSTDTQYF
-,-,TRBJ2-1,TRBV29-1,TGCAGCGTTGTTTTGTATAATGAGCAGTTCTTC,CSVVLYNEQFF
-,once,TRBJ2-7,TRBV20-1,TGCAGTGCTAGTTCCGGGGTCTCGTACGAGCAGTACTTC,CSASSGVSYEQYF
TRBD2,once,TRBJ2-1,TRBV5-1,TGCGCCAGCAGCTTGTTACTAGCGGGAACGGATGAGCAGTTCTTC,CASSLLLAGTDEQFF
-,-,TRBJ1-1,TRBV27,TGTGCCAGCAGTTTATCGAGGGCGAACACTGAAGCTTTCTTT,CASSLSRANTEAFF
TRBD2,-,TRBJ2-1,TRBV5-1,TGCGCCAGCAGCTTGGGACTAGCGGGAGGTGAGCAGTTCTTC,CASSLGLAGGEQFF
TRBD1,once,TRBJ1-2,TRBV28,TGTGCCAGCAGTTTTGGGGGACAGGGGGCTGGTGGCTACACCTTC,CASSFGGQGAGGYTF
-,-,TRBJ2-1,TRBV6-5,TGTGCCAGCAGTTATTCCCGCGGTTACGGGGGTGAGCAGTTCTTC,CASSYSRGYGGEQFF
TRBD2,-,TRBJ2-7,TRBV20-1,TGCAGTGCTAGTGGCGGGGGGCTAGACTACGAGCAGTACTTC,CSASGGGLDYEQYF
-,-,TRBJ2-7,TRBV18,TGTGCCAGCTCTATCACAGGGGGGGTCTACGAGCAGTACTTC,CASSITGGVYEQYF
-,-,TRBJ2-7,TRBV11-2,TGTGCCAGCAGCTTAGCCTTGGGGGGCTACGAGCAGTACTTC,CASSLALGGYEQYF
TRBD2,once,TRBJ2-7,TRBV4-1,TGCGCCAGCAGCCATACTAGCGGCCTCCCCTCCTACGAGCAGTACTTC,CASSHTSGLPSYEQYF
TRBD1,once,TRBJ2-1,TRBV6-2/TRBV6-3,TGTGCCAGCAGTTTGGACAGGGGATTTAATGAGCAGTTCTTC,CASSLDRGFNEQFF
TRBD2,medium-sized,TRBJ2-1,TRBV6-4,TGTGCCAGCAGTGAAGAGACTAGCGGGAGCAATGAGCAGTTCTTC,CASSEETSGSNEQFF
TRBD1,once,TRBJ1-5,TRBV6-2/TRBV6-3,TGTGCCAGCAGTTACGGCAGGGGGGGCAATCAGCCCCAGCATTTT,CASSYGRGGNQPQHF
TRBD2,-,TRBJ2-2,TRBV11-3,TGTGCCAGCAGCTTAGGCGGGACTAGATCGTTTCGGGCCGGGGAGCTGTTTTTT,CASSLGGTRSFRAGELFF